This T cell receptor beta chain was identified during a study of T cells expressing NK-cell markers. Study context: The authors derived TCR beta repertoires from sorted CD3+CD56+NKG2C+, CD3+CD56+NKG2C- and CD3+CD56-NKG2C+ T cells. Sequencing covered eight donors, seven HCMV-seropositive and one seronegative.

Per the germline V gene, CDR1 is ENHRY and CDR2 is SYGVKD. The CDR3 totals 14 residues. TCRdb re-called the 5' RACE reads and catalogs CDR3 proteins one per entry, DNA excluded. Its table lists under 600,000 distinct CDR3 sequences. Source material: blood T cells: a sorted CD56 or NKG2C T cell subset, CD4+ or CD8+ T cells, or bulk PBMC T cells (not recorded which). The chain uses TRBV10-3 and TRBJ1-1; without DNA, the TCRdb call of TRBD1 cannot be checked. The receptor was derived from a woman aged 50 to 65 in good health. CDR3 amino acids: CAISWDRMNTEAFF.